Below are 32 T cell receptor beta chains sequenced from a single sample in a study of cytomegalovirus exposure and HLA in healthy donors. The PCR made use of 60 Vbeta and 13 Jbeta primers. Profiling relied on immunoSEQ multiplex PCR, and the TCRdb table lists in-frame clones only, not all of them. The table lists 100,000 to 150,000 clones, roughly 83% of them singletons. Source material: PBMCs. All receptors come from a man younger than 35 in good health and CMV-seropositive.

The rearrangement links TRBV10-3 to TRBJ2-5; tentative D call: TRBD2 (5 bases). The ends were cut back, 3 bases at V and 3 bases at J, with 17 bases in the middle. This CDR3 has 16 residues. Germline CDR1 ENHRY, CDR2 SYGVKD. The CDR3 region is CAISEPQSGKKETQYF. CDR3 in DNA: TGTGCCATCAGTGAACCACAGTCCGGGAAAAAAGAGACCCAGTACTTC.

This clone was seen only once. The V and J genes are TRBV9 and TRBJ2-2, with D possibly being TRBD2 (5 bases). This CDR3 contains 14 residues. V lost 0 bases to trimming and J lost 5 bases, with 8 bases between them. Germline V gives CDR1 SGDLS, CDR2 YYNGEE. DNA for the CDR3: TGTGCCAGCAGCGTAGGGACTCTGACCGGGGAGCTGTTTTTT. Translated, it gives CASSVGTLTGELFF.

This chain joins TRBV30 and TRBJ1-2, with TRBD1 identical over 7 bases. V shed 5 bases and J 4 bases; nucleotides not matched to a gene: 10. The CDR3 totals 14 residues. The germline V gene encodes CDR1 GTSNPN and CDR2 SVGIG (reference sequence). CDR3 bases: TGTGCCTGGCAATCAGGGGGGACCGTCTATGGCTACACCTTC. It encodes CAWQSGGTVYGYTF.

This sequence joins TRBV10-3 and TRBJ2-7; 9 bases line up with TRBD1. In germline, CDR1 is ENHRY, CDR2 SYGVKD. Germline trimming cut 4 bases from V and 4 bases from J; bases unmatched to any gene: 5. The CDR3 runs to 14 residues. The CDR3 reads CAISVDRGIYEQYF. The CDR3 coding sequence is TGTGCCATCAGTGTGGACAGGGGTATTTACGAGCAGTACTTC.

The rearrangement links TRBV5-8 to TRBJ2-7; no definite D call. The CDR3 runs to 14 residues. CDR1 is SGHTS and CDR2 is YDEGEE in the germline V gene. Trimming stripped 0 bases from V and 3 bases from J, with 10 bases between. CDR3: CASSLAPGYYEQYF. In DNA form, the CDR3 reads TGTGCCAGCAGCTTGGCCCCGGGTTACTACGAGCAGTACTTC.

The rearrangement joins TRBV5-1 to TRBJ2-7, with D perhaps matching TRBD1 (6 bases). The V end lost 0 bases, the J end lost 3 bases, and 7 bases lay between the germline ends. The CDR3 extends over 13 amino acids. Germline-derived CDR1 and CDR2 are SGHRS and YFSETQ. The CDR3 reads CASSLEGDYEQYF. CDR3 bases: TGCGCCAGCAGCTTGGAGGGGGACTACGAGCAGTACTTC.

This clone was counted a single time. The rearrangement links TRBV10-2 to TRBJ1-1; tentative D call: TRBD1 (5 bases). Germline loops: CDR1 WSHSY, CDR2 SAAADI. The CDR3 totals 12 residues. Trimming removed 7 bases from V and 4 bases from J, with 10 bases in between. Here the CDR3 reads CASNQGGTEAFF. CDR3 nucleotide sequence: TGCGCCAGCAATCAGGGTGGCACTGAAGCTTTCTTT.

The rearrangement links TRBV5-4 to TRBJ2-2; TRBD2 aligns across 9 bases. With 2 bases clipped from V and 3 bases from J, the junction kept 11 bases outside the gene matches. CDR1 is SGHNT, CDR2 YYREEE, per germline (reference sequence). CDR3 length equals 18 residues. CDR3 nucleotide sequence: TGTGCCAGCAGCTTAATTCCGGCGGGGGGGCAGGACACCGGGGAGCTGTTTTTT. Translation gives CASSLIPAGGQDTGELFF.

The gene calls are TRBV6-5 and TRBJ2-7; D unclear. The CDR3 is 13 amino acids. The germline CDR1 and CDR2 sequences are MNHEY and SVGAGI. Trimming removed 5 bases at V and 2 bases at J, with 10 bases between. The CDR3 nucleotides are TGTGCCAGCAGTCTCTCGGGTCCCTACGAGCAGTACTTC. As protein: CASSLSGPYEQYF.

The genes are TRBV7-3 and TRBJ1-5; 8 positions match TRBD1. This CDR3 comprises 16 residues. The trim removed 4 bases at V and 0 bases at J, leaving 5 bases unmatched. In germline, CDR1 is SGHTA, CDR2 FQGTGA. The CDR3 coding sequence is TGTGCCAGCAGCTGGGGTCAGGGGGCTAGCAATCAGCCCCAGCATTTT. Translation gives CASSWGQGASNQPQHF.

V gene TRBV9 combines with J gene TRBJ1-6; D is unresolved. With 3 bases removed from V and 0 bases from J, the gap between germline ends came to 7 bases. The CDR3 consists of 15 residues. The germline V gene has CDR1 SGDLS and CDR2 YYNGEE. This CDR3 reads CASSESSSYNSPLHF. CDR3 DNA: TGTGCCAGCAGCGAAAGTAGCTCCTATAATTCACCCCTCCACTTT.

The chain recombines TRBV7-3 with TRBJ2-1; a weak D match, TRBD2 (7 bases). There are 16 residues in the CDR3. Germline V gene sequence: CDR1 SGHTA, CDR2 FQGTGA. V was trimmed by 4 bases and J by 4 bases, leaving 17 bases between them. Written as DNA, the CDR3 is TGTGCCAGCAGCTATAGGGGGGGGTCCCTGTACAATGAGCAGTTCTTC. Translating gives CASSYRGGSLYNEQFF.

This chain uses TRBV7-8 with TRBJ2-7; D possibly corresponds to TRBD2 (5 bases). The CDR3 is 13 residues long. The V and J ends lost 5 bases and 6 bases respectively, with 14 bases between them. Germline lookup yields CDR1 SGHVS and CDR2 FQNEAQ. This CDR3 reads CASSRTVGTEQYF. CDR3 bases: TGTGCCAGCAGCAGGACTGTGGGCACCGAGCAGTACTTC.

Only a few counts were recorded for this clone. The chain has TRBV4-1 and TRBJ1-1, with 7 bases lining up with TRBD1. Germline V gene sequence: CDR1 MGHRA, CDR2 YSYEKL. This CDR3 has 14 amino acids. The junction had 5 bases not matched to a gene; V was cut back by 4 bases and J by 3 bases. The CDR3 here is CASSLKGQDTEAFF. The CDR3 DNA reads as TGCGCCAGCAGCCTTAAAGGACAGGACACTGAAGCTTTCTTT.

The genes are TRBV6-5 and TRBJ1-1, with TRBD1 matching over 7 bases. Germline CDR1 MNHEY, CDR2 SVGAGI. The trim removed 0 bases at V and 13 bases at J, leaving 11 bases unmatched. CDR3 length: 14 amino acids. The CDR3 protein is CASSYSRTGVSFFF. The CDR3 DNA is TGTGCCAGCAGTTACTCGAGGACAGGCGTTTCCTTTTTCTTT.

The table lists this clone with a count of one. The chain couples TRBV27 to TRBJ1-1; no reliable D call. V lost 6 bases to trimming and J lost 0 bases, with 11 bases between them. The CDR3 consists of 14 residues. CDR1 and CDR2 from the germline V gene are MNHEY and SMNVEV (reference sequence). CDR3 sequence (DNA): TGTGCCAGCAGCGTGAACGGGGTGAACACTGAAGCTTTCTTT. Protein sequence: CASSVNGVNTEAFF.

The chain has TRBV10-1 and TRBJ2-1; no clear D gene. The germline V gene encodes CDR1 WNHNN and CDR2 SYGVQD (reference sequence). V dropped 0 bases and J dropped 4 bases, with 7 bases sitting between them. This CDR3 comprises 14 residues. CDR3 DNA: TGCGCCAGCAGTGAGTCGACTGGTTACAATGAGCAGTTCTTC. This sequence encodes CASSESTGYNEQFF.

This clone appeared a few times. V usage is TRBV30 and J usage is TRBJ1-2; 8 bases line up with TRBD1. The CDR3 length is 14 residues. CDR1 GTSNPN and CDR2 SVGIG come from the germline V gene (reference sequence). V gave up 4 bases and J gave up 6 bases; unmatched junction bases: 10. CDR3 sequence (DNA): TGTGCCTGGATAGGGCCAGGGGGCGTGAATGGCTACACCTTC. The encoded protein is CAWIGPGGVNGYTF.

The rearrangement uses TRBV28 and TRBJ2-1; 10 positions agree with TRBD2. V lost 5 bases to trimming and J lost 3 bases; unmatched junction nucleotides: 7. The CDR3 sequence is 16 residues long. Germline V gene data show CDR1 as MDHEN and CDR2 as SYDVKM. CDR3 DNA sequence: TGTGCCAGCAGTCCTAGGACTAGCGGTAACTACAATGAGCAGTTCTTC. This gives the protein CASSPRTSGNYNEQFF.

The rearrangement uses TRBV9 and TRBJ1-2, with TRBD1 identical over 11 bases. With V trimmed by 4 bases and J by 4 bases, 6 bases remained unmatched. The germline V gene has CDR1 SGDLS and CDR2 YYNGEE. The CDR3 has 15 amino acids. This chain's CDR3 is CASSTLDRGPYGYTF. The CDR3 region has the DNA TGTGCCAGCAGCACCTTGGACAGGGGGCCCTATGGCTACACCTTC.

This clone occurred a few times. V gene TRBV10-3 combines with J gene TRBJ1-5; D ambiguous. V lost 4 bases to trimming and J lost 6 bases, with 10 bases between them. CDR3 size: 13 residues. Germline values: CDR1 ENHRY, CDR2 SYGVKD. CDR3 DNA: TGTGCCATCAGTGCCGACCGGAGTCAGCCCCAGCATTTT. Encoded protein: CAISADRSQPQHF.

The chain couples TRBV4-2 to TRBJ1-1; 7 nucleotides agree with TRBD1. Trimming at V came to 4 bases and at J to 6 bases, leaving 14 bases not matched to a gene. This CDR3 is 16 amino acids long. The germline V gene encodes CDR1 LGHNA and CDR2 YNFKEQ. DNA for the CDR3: TGTGCCAGCAGCCTCGGGACAGATGTCCGAAGGGCTGAAGCTTTCTTT. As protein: CASSLGTDVRRAEAFF.

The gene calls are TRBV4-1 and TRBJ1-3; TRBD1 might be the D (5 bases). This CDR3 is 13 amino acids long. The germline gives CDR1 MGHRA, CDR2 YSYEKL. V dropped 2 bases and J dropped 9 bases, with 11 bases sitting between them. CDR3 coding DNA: TGCGCCAGCAGCCAAAACGACCAGGGCACCATATATTTT. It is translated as CASSQNDQGTIYF.

CDR3 region: CASSPQGAGDYGYTF. In DNA form, the CDR3 reads TGTGCCAGCAGCCCTCAGGGGGCAGGGGACTATGGCTACACCTTC. The chain carries TRBV6-6 and TRBJ1-2, with 8 bases identical to TRBD1. Germline values: CDR1 MNHNY, CDR2 SVGAGI (reference sequence). The CDR3 has 15 amino acids. Trimming took 6 bases from V and 3 from J; bases not matched to a gene: 9.

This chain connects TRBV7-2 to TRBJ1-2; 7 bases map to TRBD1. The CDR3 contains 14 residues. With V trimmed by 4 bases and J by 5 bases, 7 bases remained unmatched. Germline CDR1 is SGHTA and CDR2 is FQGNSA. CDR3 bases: TGTGCCAGCAGCTGGACAGGTCCCACTTATGGCTACACCTTC. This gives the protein CASSWTGPTYGYTF.

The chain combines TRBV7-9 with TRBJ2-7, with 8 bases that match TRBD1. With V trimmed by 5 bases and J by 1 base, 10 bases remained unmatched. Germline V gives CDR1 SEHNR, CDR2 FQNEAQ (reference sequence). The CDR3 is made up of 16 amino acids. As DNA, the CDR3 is TGTGCCAGCAGCCCGACCCCGGGACAGGCGTCCTACGAGCAGTACTTC. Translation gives CASSPTPGQASYEQYF.

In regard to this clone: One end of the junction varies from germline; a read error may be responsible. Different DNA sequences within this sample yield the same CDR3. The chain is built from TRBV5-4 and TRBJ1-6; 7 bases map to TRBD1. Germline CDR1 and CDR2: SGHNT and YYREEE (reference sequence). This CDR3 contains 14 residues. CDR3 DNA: TGTGCCAGCAGCGCCGGGACAGCGAATTCGCCCCTCCACTTT. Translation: CASSAGTANSPLHF.

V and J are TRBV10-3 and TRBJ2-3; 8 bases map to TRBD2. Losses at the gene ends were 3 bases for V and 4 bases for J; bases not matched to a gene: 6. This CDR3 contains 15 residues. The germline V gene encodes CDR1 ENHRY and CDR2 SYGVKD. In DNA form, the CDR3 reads TGTGCCATCAGTGATCAACTAGCGGTGCCAGATACGCAGTATTTT. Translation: CAISDQLAVPDTQYF.

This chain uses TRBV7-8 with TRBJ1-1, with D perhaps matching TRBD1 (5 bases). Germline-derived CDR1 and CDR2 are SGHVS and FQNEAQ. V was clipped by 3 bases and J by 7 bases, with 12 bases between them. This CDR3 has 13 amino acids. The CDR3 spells CASSFGGVNEAFF. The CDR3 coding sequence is TGTGCCAGCAGCTTCGGGGGGGTAAATGAAGCTTTCTTT.

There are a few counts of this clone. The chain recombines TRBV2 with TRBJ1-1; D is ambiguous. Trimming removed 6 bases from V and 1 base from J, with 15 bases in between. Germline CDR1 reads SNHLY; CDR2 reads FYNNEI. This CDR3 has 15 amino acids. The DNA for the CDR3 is TGTGCCAGCAGACTACAAGGATCCCAGAACACTGAAGCTTTCTTT. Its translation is CASRLQGSQNTEAFF.

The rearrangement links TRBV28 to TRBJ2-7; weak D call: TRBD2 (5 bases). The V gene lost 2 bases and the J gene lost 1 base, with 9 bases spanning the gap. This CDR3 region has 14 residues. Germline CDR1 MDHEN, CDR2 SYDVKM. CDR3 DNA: TGTGCCAGCAGTTTAGAGGGATTTTCCTACGAGCAGTACTTC. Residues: CASSLEGFSYEQYF.

CDR3 nucleotides: TGTGCCAGCAGCAATCCAGGGGGCATGAACACTGAAGCTTTCTTT. It codes for CASSNPGGMNTEAFF. V usage is TRBV6-6 and J usage is TRBJ1-1; 8 nucleotides agree with TRBD1. CDR1 MNHNY and CDR2 SVGAGI come from the germline V gene (reference sequence). CDR3 length: 15 amino acids. V lost 6 bases, J lost 0 bases, and 6 bases stayed unmatched.